This TCR beta chain came from a study of post-analysis software for immune sequencing data. Tagging with unique molecular identifiers was a feature of the TCR beta cDNA libraries. MiXCR, run by TCRdb on the PCR reads, gives a single entry per CDR3 protein. The sample holds 400,000 to 500,000 distinct CDR3 sequences, more than 30% seen once. Study results and limitations: Compared with controls, patients had more of about 5 TRBV segments, including TRBV5-6, TRBV5-1 and TRBV20-1. Significantly lower normalized Chao1 diversity was seen in multiple sclerosis patients than in controls.

As regards this clonotype: The antigen is unknown.

The V and J ends lost 7 bases and 0 bases respectively, with 16 bases between them. CDR1 SQVTM and CDR2 ANQGSEA come from the germline V gene. The length of the CDR3 is 15 residues. Sequencing was carried out using blood. The clonotype comes from a girl aged 2 to 10 with multiple sclerosis. The rearrangement uses TRBV29-1 and TRBJ2-1, with D tentatively TRBD1 or TRBD2 (5 bases each). The CDR3 sequence is CSATGAEDSYNEQFF. As DNA, the CDR3 is TGCAGCGCAACCGGGGCCGAGGACTCCTACAATGAGCAGTTCTTC.